The source of this T cell receptor (beta chain) is a study of cytomegalovirus exposure and HLA in healthy donors. Overall study findings and caveats: Researchers counted some 150 TCR beta chains as cytomegalovirus-associated. Per published accounts, TCR beta sequences correctly predicted the HLA-A and HLA-B alleles of most subjects.

Germline loops: CDR1 SGHVS, CDR2 FNYEAQ. The length of the CDR3 is 14 residues. The J segment lost 7 bases and the V segment lost 1 base, leaving 7 bases of the junction unmatched. The study ran its PCR with 60 Vbeta and 13 Jbeta primers. Sequencing was performed with immunoSEQ multiplex PCR; in TCRdb, only in-frame clones are kept and a portion is missing. The repertoire has more than 150,000 clones, 78% of them found once; the top ten carry around 7%. Those who donated were healthy bone marrow donors. This clone was seen only a few times. Its antigen remains unknown. Sequences were obtained from PBMCs. This chain uses TRBV7-6 with TRBJ2-7; 7 positions match TRBD2. The sequence derives from a woman aged 40 to 50 in good health and CMV-seropositive. The CDR3 nucleotides read TGTGCCAGCAGCTTAGATCTAAAGGGAGGGGAGCAGTACTTC. Translated, it gives CASSLDLKGGEQYF. The complete variable domain, with remaining parts taken from reference TRBV7-6 and TRBJ2-7, reads GAGVSQSPRYKVTKRGQDVALRCDPISGHVSLYWYRQALGQGPEFLTYFNYEAQQDKSGLPNDRFSAERPEGSISTLTIQRTEQRDSAMYRCASSLDLKGGEQYFGPGTRLTVT.